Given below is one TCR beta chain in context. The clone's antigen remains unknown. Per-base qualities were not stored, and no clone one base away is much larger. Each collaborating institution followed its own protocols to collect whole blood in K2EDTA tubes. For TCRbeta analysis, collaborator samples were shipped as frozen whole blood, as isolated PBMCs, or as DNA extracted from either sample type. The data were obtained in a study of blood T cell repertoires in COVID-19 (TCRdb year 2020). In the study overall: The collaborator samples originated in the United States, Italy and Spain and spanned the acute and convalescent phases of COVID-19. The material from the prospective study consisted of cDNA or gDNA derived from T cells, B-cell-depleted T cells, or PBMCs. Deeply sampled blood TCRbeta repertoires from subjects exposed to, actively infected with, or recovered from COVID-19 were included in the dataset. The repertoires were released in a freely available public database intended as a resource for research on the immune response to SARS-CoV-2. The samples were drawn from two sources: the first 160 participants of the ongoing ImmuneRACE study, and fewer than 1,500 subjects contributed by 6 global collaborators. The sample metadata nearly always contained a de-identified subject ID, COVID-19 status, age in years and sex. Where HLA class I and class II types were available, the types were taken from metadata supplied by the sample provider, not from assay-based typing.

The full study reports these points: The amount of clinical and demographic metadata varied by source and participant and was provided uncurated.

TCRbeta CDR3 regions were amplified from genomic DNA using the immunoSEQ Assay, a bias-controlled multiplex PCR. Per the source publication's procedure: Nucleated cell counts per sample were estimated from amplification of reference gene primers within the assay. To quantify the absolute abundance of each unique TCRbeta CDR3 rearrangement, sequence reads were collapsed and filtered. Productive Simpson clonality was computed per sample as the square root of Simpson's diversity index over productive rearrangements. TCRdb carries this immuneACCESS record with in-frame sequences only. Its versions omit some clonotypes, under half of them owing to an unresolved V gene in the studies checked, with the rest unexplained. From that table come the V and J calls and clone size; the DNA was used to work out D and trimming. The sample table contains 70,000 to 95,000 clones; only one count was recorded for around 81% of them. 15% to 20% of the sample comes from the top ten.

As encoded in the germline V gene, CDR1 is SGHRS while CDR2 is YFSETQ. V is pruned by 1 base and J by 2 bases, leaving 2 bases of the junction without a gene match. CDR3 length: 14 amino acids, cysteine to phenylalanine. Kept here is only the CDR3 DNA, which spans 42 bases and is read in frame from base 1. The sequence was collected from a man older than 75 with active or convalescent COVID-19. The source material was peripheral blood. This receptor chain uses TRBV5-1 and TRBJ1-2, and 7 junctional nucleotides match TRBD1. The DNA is TGCGCCAGCAGCTTGTCGGGACAGAACTATGGCTACACCTTC. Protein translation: CASSLSGQNYGYTF.